This T cell receptor beta chain came from a study of cytomegalovirus exposure and HLA in healthy donors. PCR used 60 Vbeta primers and 13 Jbeta primers. Generated by immunoSEQ multiplex PCR, the TCRdb table keeps only in-frame clones and is missing some. The sample lists about 120,000 clones; 65% to 80% were seen once. Healthy bone marrow donors made up the donor group. The sequencing input was PBMCs. This TCR was recovered from a female donor in good health and CMV-seronegative.

The CDR3: CASSSGTKEAEAFF. The CDR3 nucleotides read TGTGCCAGCAGTTCAGGGACAAAGGAGGCTGAAGCTTTCTTT. The V and J genes are TRBV28 and TRBJ1-1; tentatively, D is TRBD1 (6 bases). The CDR3 loop spans 14 amino acids. Trimming left V 4 bases short and J 6 bases short, with 15 bases between. CDR1 MDHEN and CDR2 SYDVKM come from the germline V gene.